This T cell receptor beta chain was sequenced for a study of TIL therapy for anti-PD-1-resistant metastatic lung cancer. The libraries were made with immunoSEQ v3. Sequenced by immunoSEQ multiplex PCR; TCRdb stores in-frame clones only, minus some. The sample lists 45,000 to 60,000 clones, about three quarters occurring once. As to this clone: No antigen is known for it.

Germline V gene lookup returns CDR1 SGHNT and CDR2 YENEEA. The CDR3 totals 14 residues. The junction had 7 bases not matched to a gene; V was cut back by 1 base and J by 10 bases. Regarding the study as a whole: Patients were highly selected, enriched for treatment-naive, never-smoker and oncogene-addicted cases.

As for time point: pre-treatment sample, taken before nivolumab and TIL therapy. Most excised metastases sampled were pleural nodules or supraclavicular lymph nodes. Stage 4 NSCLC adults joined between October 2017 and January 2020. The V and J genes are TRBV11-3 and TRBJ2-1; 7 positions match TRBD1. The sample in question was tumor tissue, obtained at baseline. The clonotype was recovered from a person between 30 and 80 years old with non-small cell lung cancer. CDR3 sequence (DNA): TGTGCCAGCAGCTTAGCCCCCGGGACAGACGAGCAGTTCTTC. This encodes CASSLAPGTDEQFF.